Presented here are 5 T cell receptor beta chains from one specimen sequenced in a study of PD-1 blockade in classical Hodgkin lymphoma. All patients experienced relapse after autologous stem cell transplantation, and brentuximab vedotin exposure was variable. Profiling relied on immunoSEQ multiplex PCR, and the TCRdb table lists in-frame clones only, not all of them. The sample holds tens of thousands of clones; around 90% are singletons and the top ten take about 5.6%. The material was peripheral blood mononuclear cells (PBMCs), obtained before the second cycle of nivolumab. The receptor source for this set is a human donor with classical Hodgkin lymphoma.

The rearrangement links TRBV14 to TRBJ1-6; D is uncertain. V lost 5 bases and J 7 bases, leaving 12 bases between the germline ends. Germline values: CDR1 SGHDN, CDR2 FVKESK. The CDR3 has 14 amino acids. The CDR3 protein is CASSIRAINSPLHF. DNA of the CDR3: TGTGCCAGCAGCATCCGGGCGATCAATTCACCCCTCCACTTT. Full variable domain (missing parts from reference TRBV14 and TRBJ1-6): EAGVTQFPSHSVIEKGQTVTLRCDPISGHDNLYWYRRVMGKEIKFLLHFVKESKQDESGMPNNRFLAERTGGTYSTLKVQPAELEDSGVYFCASSIRAINSPLHFGNGTRLTVT.

V and J are TRBV18 and TRBJ2-2; D gene unclear. The germline V gene encodes CDR1 KGHSH and CDR2 LQKENI. The CDR3 covers 16 residues. V lost 3 bases and J lost 3, with 14 bases in between. The CDR3 here is CASSPIDTVYTGELFF. CDR3 nucleotides: TGTGCCAGCTCACCCATAGACACGGTGTACACCGGGGAGCTGTTTTTT. Full variable domain (rest looked up from reference TRBV18 and TRBJ2-2): NAGVMQNPRHLVRRRGQEARLRCSPMKGHSHVYWYRQLPEEGLKFMVYLQKENIIDESGMPKERFSAEFPKEGPSILRIQQVVRGDSAAYFCASSPIDTVYTGELFFGEGSRLTVL.

The chain employs TRBV19 and TRBJ1-6, with 8 bases identical to TRBD1. Per germline, CDR1 LNHDA and CDR2 SQIVND (reference sequence). Germline trimming cut 7 bases from V and 9 bases from J; bases unmatched to any gene: 5. This CDR3 spans 13 amino acids. CDR3 coding DNA: TGTGCCAGTACTGGACAGGGAGGTTCACCCCTCCACTTT. Its translation: CASTGQGGSPLHF.

Written as DNA, the CDR3 is TGTGCCACCAGCCTCAGGGGGAACACTGAAGCTTTCTTT. This encodes CATSLRGNTEAFF. The V gene is TRBV15, the J gene TRBJ1-1; possibly TRBD1 for D (6 bases). Germline V lookup: CDR1 LNHNV, CDR2 YYDKDF (reference sequence). Trimming left V 5 bases short and J 1 base short, with 8 bases between. The CDR3 runs to 13 residues.

This clone was observed a single time. The chain recombines TRBV7-9 with TRBJ2-6, with D hard to call. Trimming left V 4 bases short and J 4 bases short, with 8 bases between. Per germline, CDR1 SEHNR and CDR2 FQNEAQ (reference sequence). This CDR3 contains 14 residues. The CDR3 DNA is TGTGCCAGCAGCTCACGGGTGGGGGCCAACGTCCTGACTTTC. This encodes CASSSRVGANVLTF.